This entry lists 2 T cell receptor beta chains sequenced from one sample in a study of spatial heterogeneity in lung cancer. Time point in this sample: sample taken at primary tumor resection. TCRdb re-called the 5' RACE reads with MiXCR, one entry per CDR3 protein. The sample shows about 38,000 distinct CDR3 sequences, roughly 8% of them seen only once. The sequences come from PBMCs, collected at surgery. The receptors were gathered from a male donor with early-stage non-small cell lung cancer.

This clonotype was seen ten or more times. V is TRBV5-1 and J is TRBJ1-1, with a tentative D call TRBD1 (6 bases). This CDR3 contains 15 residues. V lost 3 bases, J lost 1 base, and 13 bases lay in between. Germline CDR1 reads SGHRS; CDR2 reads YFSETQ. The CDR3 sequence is CASSSQGLPNTEAFF. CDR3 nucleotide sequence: TGCGCCAGCAGCTCACAGGGTCTCCCGAACACTGAAGCTTTCTTT.

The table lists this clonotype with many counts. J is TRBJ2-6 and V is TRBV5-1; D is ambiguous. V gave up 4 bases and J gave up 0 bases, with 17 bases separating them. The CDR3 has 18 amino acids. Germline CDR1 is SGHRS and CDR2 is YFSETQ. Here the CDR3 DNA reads TGCGCCAGCAGCCCCAACAAGGGCCTCAGCTCTGGGGCCAACGTCCTGACTTTC. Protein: CASSPNKGLSSGANVLTF.